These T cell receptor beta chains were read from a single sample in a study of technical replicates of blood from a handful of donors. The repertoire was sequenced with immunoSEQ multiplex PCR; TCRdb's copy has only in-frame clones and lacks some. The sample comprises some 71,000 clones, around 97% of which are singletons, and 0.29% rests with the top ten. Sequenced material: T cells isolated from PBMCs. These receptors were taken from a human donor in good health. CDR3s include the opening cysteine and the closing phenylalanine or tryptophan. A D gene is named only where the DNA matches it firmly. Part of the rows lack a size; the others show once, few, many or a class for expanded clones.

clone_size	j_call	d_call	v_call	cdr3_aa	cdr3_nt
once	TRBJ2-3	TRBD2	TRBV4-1	CASSLGTSGSGTDTQYF	TGCGCCAGCAGCCTAGGGACTAGCGGGAGTGGCACAGATACGCAGTATTTT
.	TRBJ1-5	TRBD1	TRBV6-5	CASSYYQGVHQPQHF	TGTGCCAGCAGTTATTATCAGGGGGTTCATCAGCCCCAGCATTTT
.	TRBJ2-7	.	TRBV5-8	CASSIYRETYEQYF	TGTGCCAGCAGCATCTACAGGGAGACCTACGAGCAGTACTTC
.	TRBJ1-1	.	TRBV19	CASSPGYTEAFF	TGTGCCAGTAGTCCGGGATACACTGAAGCTTTCTTT
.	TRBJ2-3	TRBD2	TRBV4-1	CASSQEPGLAPSTDTQYF	TGCGCCAGCAGCCAAGAGCCGGGACTAGCGCCGAGCACAGATACGCAGTATTTT
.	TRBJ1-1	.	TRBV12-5	CASGLQGINTEAFF	TGTGCTAGTGGTTTACAGGGCATCAACACTGAAGCTTTCTTT
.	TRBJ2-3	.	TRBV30	CASLGGSTDTQYF	TGTGCCTCCCTTGGGGGGAGCACAGATACGCAGTATTTT
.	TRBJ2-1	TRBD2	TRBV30	CAWSVRRSGSSEQFF	TGTGCCTGGAGTGTACGGAGGAGCGGGAGTAGTGAGCAGTTCTTC
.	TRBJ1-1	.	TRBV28	CASSLWQGKTEAFF	TGTGCCAGCAGTTTATGGCAGGGAAAGACTGAAGCTTTCTTT
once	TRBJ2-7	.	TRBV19	CASSRGITYEQYF	TGTGCCAGTAGTAGAGGGATCACCTACGAGCAGTACTTC
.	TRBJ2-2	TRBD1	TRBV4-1	CASSQPPTGVGELFF	TGCGCCAGCAGCCAGCCCCCTACAGGGGTCGGGGAGCTGTTTTTT